This T cell receptor (beta chain) came from a study of T cell responses to AZD1222 COVID-19 vaccine. The data were produced by immunoSEQ multiplex PCR, yet TCRdb's version contains in-frame clones alone and is incomplete. The profile shows some 150,000 clones, approximately 90% of them singletons. Study-wide results and limits: A mostly white British donor set with more females was recruited, and clonal diversity was possibly underestimated.

V lost 5 bases and J lost 4, with 8 bases in between. The CDR3 runs to 12 residues. CDR1 and CDR2 from the germline V gene are SGHVS and FQNEAQ. A note on this clone: Its antigen is still unknown.

Sequencing used peripheral blood, obtained 28 days after the second AZD1222 dose. The chain is built from TRBV7-8 and TRBJ2-5; D is uncertain. This TCR was sampled from an adult who received the AZD1222 COVID-19 vaccine. This CDR3 is CASSLGSETQYF. CDR3 DNA sequence: TGTGCCAGCAGCCTGGGGTCAGAGACCCAGTACTTC.